These 25 T cell receptor beta chains came from one sample sequenced in a study of blood T cell repertoires in COVID-19. Generated by immunoSEQ multiplex PCR, the TCRdb table keeps only in-frame clones and is missing some. Among roughly 90,000 clones listed, about 85% were seen once. Sequencing was done on a sample of peripheral blood. These receptors originate from an elderly man with acute or convalescent COVID-19.

The CDR3 here is CASSQDSRAFRDRLNGYTF. CDR3 DNA sequence: TGTGCCAGCAGCCAAGATTCGCGGGCCTTCCGGGACAGACTTAATGGCTACACCTTC. The gene calls are TRBV14 and TRBJ1-2; TRBD1 agrees at 7 bases. CDR1 SGHDN and CDR2 FVKESK come from the germline V gene. The trim removed 0 bases at V and 6 bases at J, leaving 19 bases unmatched. There are 19 residues in the CDR3.

The rearrangement joins TRBV28 to TRBJ2-7; 10 bases agree with TRBD1. The CDR3 extends over 12 amino acids. CDR1 is MDHEN and CDR2 is SYDVKM in the germline V gene. The CDR3 DNA follows: TGTGCCAGCAGTTCTCCGGGACAGGGGTTCAGGGTC. Its translation is CASSSPGQGFRV.

The V call is TRBV6-4, the J call TRBJ2-3; 8 nucleotides line up with TRBD2. The CDR3 has 15 residues. The germline V gene has CDR1 MRHNA and CDR2 SNTAGT. The J segment lost 2 bases and the V segment lost 4 bases, leaving 5 bases of the junction unmatched. CDR3 in amino acids: CASSVLAGPTDTQYF. Written as DNA, the CDR3 is TGTGCCAGCAGTGTTCTAGCGGGCCCCACAGATACGCAGTATTTT.

V usage is TRBV28 and J usage is TRBJ1-3, with D maybe TRBD1 (6 bases). Germline CDR1 and CDR2: MDHEN and SYDVKM. Trimming took off 7 bases at V and 0 bases at J, with 10 bases between the two ends. The CDR3 contains 14 residues. This CDR3 reads CASNQGSSGNTIYF. CDR3 in DNA: TGTGCCAGCAATCAGGGGTCCTCTGGAAACACCATATATTTT.

A single count supports this clone. The genes are TRBV28 and TRBJ2-1, with 11 bases matching TRBD2. J lost 8 bases, V lost 6 bases, and 9 bases had no gene match. The CDR3 sequence is 15 residues long. Germline V lookup: CDR1 MDHEN, CDR2 SYDVKM. CDR3 loop: CASSRNSGRVYEQFF. For the CDR3, the DNA is TGTGCCAGCAGCCGCAATAGCGGGAGGGTCTATGAGCAGTTCTTC.

This chain uses TRBV10-3 with TRBJ1-2; no definite D call. Deletions cut 6 bases from V and 0 bases from J, with 11 bases between. The length of the CDR3 is 14 residues. CDR1 is ENHRY and CDR2 is SYGVKD in the germline V gene. The CDR3 DNA is TGTGCCATCAGGGCTGACTCAACTAACTATGGCTACACCTTC. The encoded protein is CAIRADSTNYGYTF.

Written as DNA, the CDR3 is TGTGCCTGGAGTGTAGGCAGGGTTGGTGGCTACACCTTC. Its translation is CAWSVGRVGGYTF. This sequence joins TRBV30 and TRBJ1-2; D might be TRBD1 (5 bases). The CDR3 consists of 13 residues. Germline loops: CDR1 GTSNPN, CDR2 SVGIG (reference sequence). Between the trimmed V and J ends, which lost 0 bases and 7 bases, there was a span of 12 bases.

V usage is TRBV3-1 (or the pseudogene TRBV3-2) and J usage is TRBJ2-2; 13 nucleotides align to TRBD2. Germline CDR1 is LGHDT and CDR2 is YNNKEL (reference sequence). This CDR3 is 20 amino acids long. Losses at the gene ends were 0 bases for V and 0 bases for J; bases not matched to a gene: 7. The CDR3 DNA follows: TGTGCCAGCAGCCAAGAACTAGCGGGAGGGCTCTACTCGAACACCGGGGAGCTGTTTTTT. Encoded protein: CASSQELAGGLYSNTGELFF.

The chain joins TRBV27 to TRBJ1-1; D unresolved. Deletions cut 2 bases from V and 0 bases from J, with 10 bases between. Germline CDR1 MNHEY, CDR2 SMNVEV (reference sequence). The CDR3 has 15 residues. CDR3 coding DNA: TGTGCCAGCAGTTTAGGGCAGAACGTGAACACTGAAGCTTTCTTT. Protein: CASSLGQNVNTEAFF.

The chain uses TRBV18 and TRBJ2-2, with 9 positions matching TRBD1. J was trimmed by 4 bases and V by 0 bases; bases with no gene match: 3. Germline V gene lookup returns CDR1 KGHSH and CDR2 LQKENI. This CDR3 region has 16 residues. The CDR3: CASSPPRTGATGELFF. The CDR3 nucleotides read TGTGCCAGCTCACCACCGAGGACAGGGGCCACCGGGGAGCTGTTTTTT.

The chain joins TRBV30 to TRBJ2-1, with TRBD2 identical over 11 bases. Germline trimming cut 6 bases from V and 3 bases from J; bases unmatched to any gene: 10. CDR1 GTSNPN and CDR2 SVGIG come from the germline V gene (reference sequence). The CDR3 contains 16 residues. CDR3 sequence: CACSPGGTSGYNEQFF. The DNA for the CDR3 is TGTGCCTGCTCCCCTGGTGGGACTAGCGGCTACAATGAGCAGTTCTTC.

The V gene is TRBV30, the J gene TRBJ1-2; TRBD1 matches 8 bases. Germline assignment: CDR1 GTSNPN and CDR2 SVGIG (reference sequence). The CDR3 is made up of 13 amino acids. V shed 2 bases and J 6 bases; nucleotides not matched to a gene: 5. The CDR3: CAWSPDRGDGYTF. Written as DNA, the CDR3 is TGTGCCTGGAGTCCCGACAGGGGAGATGGCTACACCTTC.

V and J are TRBV24-1 and TRBJ1-2; D possibly corresponds to TRBD1 (5 bases). This CDR3 comprises 14 residues. Looked up from germline, CDR1 is KGHDR and CDR2 is SFDVKD. The germline V and J ends were trimmed by 3 bases and 6 bases, with 13 bases remaining between them. The DNA for the CDR3 is TGTGCCACCAGTGATCCCTCCCCAGGGAATGGCTACACCTTC. Protein: CATSDPSPGNGYTF.

V usage is TRBV6-5 and J usage is TRBJ1-2; D might be TRBD1 (6 bases). This CDR3 is built from 13 residues. V dropped 6 bases and J dropped 3 bases, with 11 bases sitting between them. Germline V lookup: CDR1 MNHEY, CDR2 SVGAGI. The CDR3: CASRLDRDYGYTF. CDR3 DNA sequence: TGTGCCAGCAGGCTGGACAGAGACTATGGCTACACCTTC.

The chain carries TRBV9 and TRBJ2-3; 13 nucleotides agree with TRBD2. Germline values: CDR1 SGDLS, CDR2 YYNGEE. This CDR3 is 16 amino acids long. Trimming cost V 4 bases and J 7 bases; bases outside gene matches: 9. CDR3 protein: CASSISGTSGMYTQYF. In nucleotides, the CDR3 is TGTGCCAGCAGCATAAGCGGGACTAGCGGGATGTATACGCAGTATTTT.

The rearrangement uses TRBV5-1 and TRBJ2-7, with a possible D match to TRBD2 (5 bases). Germline lookup yields CDR1 SGHRS and CDR2 YFSETQ. This CDR3 is 14 amino acids long. V lost 6 bases and J 4 bases, leaving 17 bases between the germline ends. DNA for the CDR3: TGCGCCAGCACCATGTGGGAGTTGGGATACGAGCAGTACTTC. Amino acids: CASTMWELGYEQYF.

The V gene is TRBV5-1, the J gene TRBJ2-1, with D possibly matching TRBD1 (5 bases). This CDR3 is 16 amino acids long. Germline-derived CDR1 and CDR2 are SGHRS and YFSETQ. Trimming cost V 7 bases and J 4 bases, with 21 bases left between them. The CDR3 protein is CASWENRHKIYNEQFF. CDR3 sequence (DNA): TGCGCCAGCTGGGAAAACAGGCACAAAATTTACAATGAGCAGTTCTTC.

The chain recombines TRBV6-6 with TRBJ1-5; TRBD1 aligns across 10 bases. The junction had 13 bases not matched to a gene; V was cut back by 10 bases and J by 4 bases. Germline CDR1 MNHNY, CDR2 SVGAGI (reference sequence). The CDR3 sequence is 16 residues long. This CDR3 is CATNNRGTGANQPQHF. The DNA of the CDR3 is TGTGCCACCAACAACCGTGGGACAGGGGCTAATCAGCCCCAGCATTTT.

The rearrangement joins TRBV7-2 to TRBJ2-5; TRBD1 aligns across 12 bases. The V segment lost 4 bases and the J segment 5 bases; nucleotides outside the gene matches: 5. The CDR3 extends over 15 amino acids. Germline assignment: CDR1 SGHTA and CDR2 FQGNSA. The CDR3 region is CASSWGQGAGETQYF. CDR3 nucleotide sequence: TGTGCCAGCAGCTGGGGACAGGGGGCGGGGGAGACCCAGTACTTC.

This clone was recorded once. Here the CDR3 reads CASSHNGQAVSGELFF. CDR3 DNA sequence: TGCGCCAGCAGTCATAATGGACAGGCCGTCTCCGGGGAGCTGTTTTTT. The chain links TRBV5-1 to TRBJ2-2; 7 bases are a match to TRBD1. The CDR3 is 16 residues long. Unmatched junction bases numbered 13, after V lost 5 bases and J lost 6 bases. The germline V gene has CDR1 SGHRS and CDR2 YFSETQ.

Only one count was recorded for this clone. The rearrangement links TRBV6-2 or TRBV6-3 to TRBJ1-2, with a possible D match to TRBD1 (5 bases). Trimming took 5 bases from V and 3 from J, leaving 19 bases between them. This CDR3 contains 16 residues. Germline-derived CDR1 and CDR2 are MNHEY and SVGEGT. The CDR3 DNA reads TGTGCCAGCAGTACTCCCCACAGGACGACGCACTATGGCTACACCTTC. This codes for CASSTPHRTTHYGYTF.

V is TRBV28 and J is TRBJ1-5, with unresolved D. The CDR3 has 12 amino acids. Germline lookup yields CDR1 MDHEN and CDR2 SYDVKM. V was cut by 5 bases and J by 5 bases, with 7 bases left in between. CDR3 sequence: CASSTPDQPQHF. Written as DNA, the CDR3 is TGTGCCAGCAGTACCCCGGATCAGCCCCAGCATTTT.

This clone was detected only a few times. This chain connects TRBV5-6 to TRBJ1-6, with a possible D match to TRBD1 (5 bases). The CDR3 is made up of 14 amino acids. Trimming pared 2 bases from V and 10 bases from J, leaving 13 bases between. Germline assignment: CDR1 SGHDT and CDR2 YYEEEE. CDR3: CASSFFRRGSPLHF. The CDR3 nucleotides are TGTGCCAGCAGCTTCTTTAGAAGGGGATCACCCCTCCACTTT.

This clone was seen only once. The gene calls are TRBV28 and TRBJ1-1, with 7 bases lining up with TRBD1. V gave up 5 bases and J gave up 1 base; unmatched junction bases: 7. The germline CDR1 and CDR2 sequences are MDHEN and SYDVKM. This CDR3 is 15 amino acids long. The CDR3 nucleotides are TGTGCCAGCAGTCCGACAGGGTGGTGGAACACTGAAGCTTTCTTT. It codes for CASSPTGWWNTEAFF.

This clone was recorded once. The chain combines TRBV19 with TRBJ2-3, with a tentative D call TRBD2 (5 bases). This CDR3 is 15 amino acids long. The V gene lost 6 bases and the J gene lost 0 bases, with 13 bases spanning the gap. Germline values: CDR1 LNHDA, CDR2 SQIVND (reference sequence). Here the CDR3 DNA reads TGTGCCAGTAGACCCGGTGGCGGGAGCACAGATACGCAGTATTTT. This encodes CASRPGGGSTDTQYF.